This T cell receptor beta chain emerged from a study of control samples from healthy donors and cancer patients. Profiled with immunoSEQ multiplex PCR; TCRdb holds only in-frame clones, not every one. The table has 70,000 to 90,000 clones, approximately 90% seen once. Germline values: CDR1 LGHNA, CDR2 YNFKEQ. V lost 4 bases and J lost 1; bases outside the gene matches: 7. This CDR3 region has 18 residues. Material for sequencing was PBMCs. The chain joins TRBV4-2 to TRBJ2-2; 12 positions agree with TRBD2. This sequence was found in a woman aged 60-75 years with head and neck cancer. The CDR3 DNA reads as TGTGCCAGCAGCCCTATGACTAGCGGGAGCCTGAACACCGGGGAGCTGTTTTTT. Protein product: CASSPMTSGSLNTGELFF.